A single sample gave rise to the 16 T cell receptor beta chains below, sequenced in a study of blood T cell repertoires in COVID-19. The repertoire was sequenced with immunoSEQ multiplex PCR; TCRdb's copy has only in-frame clones and lacks some. The sample carries 190,000 or so clones, approximately 88% recorded once. Sequencing input: peripheral blood. The receptor set was obtained from a woman in her 30s with acute or convalescent COVID-19.

This clone showed up just a few times. The V call is TRBV2, the J call TRBJ1-1; a possible D gene is TRBD1 (6 bases). The length of the CDR3 is 12 residues. Germline lookup yields CDR1 SNHLY and CDR2 FYNNEI. V was trimmed by 5 bases and J by 9 bases, leaving 13 bases between them. DNA for the CDR3: TGTGCCAGCAGTCTAGGGGGGGACAAAGCTTTCTTT. Translated: CASSLGGDKAFF.

The chain recombines TRBV4-1 with TRBJ2-4, with TRBD1 identical over 8 bases. With V trimmed by 6 bases and J by 7 bases, 14 bases remained unmatched. The CDR3 extends over 16 amino acids. Germline V lookup: CDR1 MGHRA, CDR2 YSYEKL. The CDR3 loop reads CASSNNRDRTFNIQYF. In nucleotides, the CDR3 is TGCGCCAGCAGTAATAACCGGGACAGGACTTTTAACATTCAGTACTTC.

This CDR3 reads CAATGRPNTEAFF. CDR3 nucleotide sequence: TGTGCCGCAACCGGGAGGCCGAACACTGAAGCTTTCTTT. The chain links TRBV2 to TRBJ1-1, with D unclear. CDR1 SNHLY and CDR2 FYNNEI come from the germline V gene. This CDR3 comprises 13 residues. V shed 11 bases and J shed 1 base, with 14 bases lying between them.

The rearrangement links TRBV6-6 to TRBJ2-7, with D possibly TRBD2 on 5 matching bases. The length of the CDR3 is 12 residues. V lost 7 bases and J 4 bases, leaving 11 bases between the germline ends. In germline, CDR1 is MNHNY, CDR2 SVGAGI (reference sequence). The CDR3 region has the DNA TGTGCCAGCAATAGCGACCAATACGAGCAGTACTTC. Its translation is CASNSDQYEQYF.

This clone was detected once. V gene TRBV4-1 combines with J gene TRBJ2-1; TRBD2 matches 8 bases. The V gene's germline CDR1 is MGHRA and CDR2 YSYEKL. V was pared by 4 bases and J by 9 bases, with 5 bases of the junction left unmatched. The CDR3 covers 13 residues. CDR3 DNA: TGCGCCAGCAGCCGTAGCGGGAAGGTTGAGCAGTTCTTC. Its translation is CASSRSGKVEQFF.

The genes are TRBV6-5 and TRBJ1-5; D perhaps matches TRBD1 (5 bases). Germline CDR1 is MNHEY and CDR2 is SVGAGI. The CDR3 loop spans 13 amino acids. Trimming took 7 bases from V and 2 from J, leaving 9 bases between them. The CDR3 DNA sequence: TGTGCCAGCATGGGCAGGGGCAATCAGCCCCAGCATTTT. This sequence encodes CASMGRGNQPQHF.

This clone was observed a single time. The chain links TRBV28 to TRBJ1-2; a possible D gene is TRBD1 (5 bases). Germline V gene sequence: CDR1 MDHEN, CDR2 SYDVKM. V gave up 7 bases and J gave up 4 bases, with 22 bases separating them. This CDR3 region has 16 residues. CDR3 sequence: CASTNGGGRGPYGYTF. The CDR3 nucleotides are TGTGCCAGCACGAATGGCGGGGGAAGAGGCCCCTATGGCTACACCTTC.

This clone was seen a single time. The chain combines TRBV5-1 with TRBJ1-3; weak D call: TRBD1 (6 bases). The CDR3 extends over 15 amino acids. The germline CDR1 and CDR2 sequences are SGHRS and YFSETQ. V was pared by 3 bases and J by 3 bases, with 13 bases between. CDR3 amino acids: CASSYTGFSGNTIYF. The CDR3 DNA sequence: TGCGCCAGCAGCTATACAGGGTTTAGTGGAAACACCATATATTTT.

The chain recombines TRBV6-5 with TRBJ2-7; 11 nucleotides line up with TRBD2. Trimming took 5 bases from V and 4 from J; bases not matched to a gene: 7. The germline V gene encodes CDR1 MNHEY and CDR2 SVGAGI. This CDR3 has 15 amino acids. The CDR3 sequence: CASSRLAGGGYEQYF. Here the CDR3 DNA reads TGTGCCAGCAGTCGCCTAGCGGGAGGTGGGTACGAGCAGTACTTC.

The chain employs TRBV5-1 and TRBJ2-3; 8 bases are a match to TRBD2. CDR1 is SGHRS and CDR2 is YFSETQ in the germline V gene. Trimming took 4 bases from V and 5 from J; bases not matched to a gene: 6. This CDR3 has 14 residues. The CDR3 spells CASSTGLARDTQYF. The CDR3 DNA is TGCGCCAGCAGCACCGGACTAGCTAGAGATACGCAGTATTTT.

The chain joins TRBV11-3 to TRBJ2-5; 14 bases are shared with TRBD2. Germline CDR1 is SGHNT and CDR2 is YENEEA. The ends lost 6 bases at V and 4 bases at J; junction bases unmatched: 1. CDR3 length equals 14 residues. CDR3 region: CASRGLAGVETQYF. CDR3 sequence (DNA): TGTGCCAGCAGGGGACTAGCGGGAGTAGAGACCCAGTACTTC.

This clone was detected a few times. The chain combines TRBV5-1 with TRBJ1-2, with D hard to call. Germline lookup yields CDR1 SGHRS and CDR2 YFSETQ. This CDR3 is 15 amino acids long. Trimming removed 4 bases from V and 0 bases from J, with 13 bases in between. The CDR3 DNA follows: TGCGCCAGCAGCCCCCGGGGTAACGCTAACTATGGCTACACCTTC. Translated: CASSPRGNANYGYTF. Drawing the rest from reference TRBV5-1 and TRBJ1-2, the complete variable domain is KAGVTQTPRYLIKTRGQQVTLSCSPISGHRSVSWYQQTPGQGLQFLFEYFSETQRNKGNFPGRFSGRQFSNSRSEMNVSTLELGDSALYLCASSPRGNANYGYTFGSGTRLTVV.

The chain couples TRBV18 to TRBJ2-4, with D perhaps TRBD1 (6 bases). Trimming took 0 bases from V and 0 from J, leaving 9 bases between them. CDR1 and CDR2 from the germline V gene are KGHSH and LQKENI. This CDR3 comprises 16 residues. Written as DNA, the CDR3 is TGTGCCAGCTCACCACCAGGGGGTCTAGCCAAAAACATTCAGTACTTC. This codes for CASSPPGGLAKNIQYF.

The CDR3 loop is CASLAANTGELFF. For the CDR3, the DNA is TGTGCCAGCCTAGCGGCGAACACCGGGGAGCTGTTTTTT. The rearrangement uses TRBV12-3 or TRBV12-4 and TRBJ2-2, with TRBD2 identical over 7 bases. The CDR3 covers 13 residues. V was clipped by 8 bases and J by 0 bases; unmatched bases: 0.

This chain joins TRBV28 and TRBJ1-5, with a weak D call TRBD1 (6 bases). This CDR3 region has 17 residues. V lost 1 base and J 7 bases, leaving 20 bases between the germline ends. The V gene's germline CDR1 is MDHEN and CDR2 SYDVKM. This CDR3 reads CASSLFSTGKVSQPQHF. The CDR3 DNA sequence: TGTGCCAGCAGTTTATTCTCTACAGGGAAGGTTTCGCAGCCCCAGCATTTT.

V gene TRBV14 combines with J gene TRBJ2-2; D might be TRBD2 (6 bases). Germline CDR1 is SGHDN and CDR2 is FVKESK. The CDR3 is made up of 14 amino acids. V was trimmed by 4 bases and J by 7 bases, leaving 13 bases between them. The CDR3 nucleotides read TGTGCCAGCAGCCGCGTTAGCGGAAGCGGGGAGCTGTTTTTT. It specifies CASSRVSGSGELFF.